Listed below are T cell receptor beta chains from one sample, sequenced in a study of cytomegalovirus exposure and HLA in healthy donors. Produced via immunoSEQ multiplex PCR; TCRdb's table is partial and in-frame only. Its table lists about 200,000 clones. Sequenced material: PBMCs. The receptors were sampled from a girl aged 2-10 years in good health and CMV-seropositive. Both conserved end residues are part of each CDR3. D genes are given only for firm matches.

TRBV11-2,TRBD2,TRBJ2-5,CASSRGTSGRGETQYF,TGTGCCAGCAGCCGGGGGACTAGCGGGAGGGGAGAGACCCAGTACTTC
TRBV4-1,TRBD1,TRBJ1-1,CASSQIQGGEAFF,TGCGCCAGCAGCCAAATCCAGGGGGGCGAAGCTTTCTTT
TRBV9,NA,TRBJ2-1,CASSVEQFNRIHNEQFF,TGTGCCAGCAGCGTAGAGCAGTTCAACAGGATCCACAATGAGCAGTTCTTC
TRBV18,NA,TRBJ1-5,CASSPPGQPQHF,TGTGCCAGCTCACCACCGGGCCAGCCCCAGCATTTT
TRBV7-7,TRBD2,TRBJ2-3,CASSSLLAGGSDTDTQYF,TGTGCTAGCAGCTCCCTTCTAGCGGGAGGCTCGGACACAGATACGCAGTATTTT
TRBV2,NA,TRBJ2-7,CASSSQGGDYEQYF,TGTGCCAGCAGTTCCCAAGGTGGAGACTACGAGCAGTACTTC
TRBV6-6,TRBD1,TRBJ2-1,CASTGEPLVNEQFF,TGTGCCAGTACAGGGGAACCCCTTGTGAATGAGCAGTTCTTC
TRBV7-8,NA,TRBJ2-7,CASSLIGGSYEQYF,TGTGCCAGCAGCTTAATCGGCGGAAGCTACGAGCAGTACTTC
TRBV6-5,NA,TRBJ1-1,CASSYSYMRGDTEAFF,TGTGCCAGCAGTTACTCGTATATGAGAGGTGACACTGAAGCTTTCTTT
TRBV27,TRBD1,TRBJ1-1,CASTSYRGVTEAFF,TGTGCCAGCACCTCTTACAGGGGGGTCACTGAAGCTTTCTTT
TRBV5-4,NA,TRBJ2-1,CAGSGSHNEQFF,TGTGCCGGTTCCGGGAGTCACAATGAGCAGTTCTTC
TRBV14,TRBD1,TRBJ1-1,CASSPHPRQGGPNTEAFF,TGTGCCAGCAGCCCCCATCCCCGGCAGGGGGGCCCGAACACTGAAGCTTTCTTT
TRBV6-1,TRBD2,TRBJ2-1,CASSDPAGLAGFSVTNEQFF,TGTGCCAGCAGTGACCCAGCGGGACTAGCGGGATTTTCCGTAACCAATGAGCAGTTCTTC
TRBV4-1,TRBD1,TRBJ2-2,CASSQVPGQGAGTGELFF,TGCGCCAGCAGCCAAGTCCCGGGACAGGGGGCAGGGACCGGGGAGCTGTTTTTT
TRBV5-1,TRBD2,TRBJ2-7,CASSSTSGRVEQYF,TGCGCCAGCAGCTCGACTAGCGGGAGAGTCGAGCAGTACTTC
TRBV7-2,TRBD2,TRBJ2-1,CASSRDLRMLAGGDEQFF,TGTGCCAGCAGCCGAGATTTACGGATGCTAGCGGGAGGGGATGAGCAGTTCTTC
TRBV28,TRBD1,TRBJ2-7,CASSAGTGYDEQYF,TGTGCCAGCAGTGCCGGGACAGGGTATGACGAGCAGTACTTC
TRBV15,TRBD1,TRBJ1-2,CATSPGQGGYTF,TGTGCCACCAGCCCGGGACAGGGAGGCTACACCTTC
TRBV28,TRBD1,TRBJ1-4,CASKPGQHEKLFF,TGTGCCAGCAAGCCGGGACAGCATGAAAAACTGTTTTTT
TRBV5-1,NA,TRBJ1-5,CASSLVAGNQPQHF,TGCGCCAGCAGCTTGGTGGCCGGCAATCAGCCCCAGCATTTT
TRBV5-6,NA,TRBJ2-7,CASSLVIRQGLGEQYF,TGTGCCAGCAGCTTGGTAATCCGGCAGGGGTTGGGGGAGCAGTACTTC
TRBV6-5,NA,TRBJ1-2,CASSQAGYGYTF,TGTGCCAGCAGCCAGGCGGGCTATGGCTACACCTTC
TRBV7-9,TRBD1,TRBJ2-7,CASSETGSEQYF,TGTGCCAGCAGCGAGACAGGGAGCGAGCAGTACTTC
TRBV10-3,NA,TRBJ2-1,CAISPMPGDEQFF,TGTGCCATCAGCCCAATGCCCGGAGATGAGCAGTTCTTC
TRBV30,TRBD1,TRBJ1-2,CAWSVTPRQGARGYTF,TGTGCCTGGAGTGTAACCCCTCGGCAGGGGGCGCGTGGCTACACCTTC
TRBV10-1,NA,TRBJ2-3,CASSETVLPTDTQYF,TGCGCCAGCAGTGAGACTGTCCTCCCCACAGATACGCAGTATTTT
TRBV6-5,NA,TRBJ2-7,CASISTPGEQYF,TGTGCCAGCATCTCCACGCCGGGAGAGCAGTACTTC
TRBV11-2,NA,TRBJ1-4,CASSPGQPNEKLFF,TGTGCCAGCAGCCCCGGACAACCTAATGAAAAACTGTTTTTT
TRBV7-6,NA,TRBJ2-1,CASSTSYPDEQFF,TGTGCCAGCAGCACCAGTTACCCCGATGAGCAGTTCTTC
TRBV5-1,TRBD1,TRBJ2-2,CASSPLPTGINTGELFF,TGCGCCAGCTCTCCTCTACCGACAGGGATTAACACCGGGGAGCTGTTTTTT
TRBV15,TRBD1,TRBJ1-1,CATSRQTGANTEAFF,TGTGCCACCAGCCGCCAGACAGGGGCGAACACTGAAGCTTTCTTT
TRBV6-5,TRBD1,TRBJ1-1,CASSPPGQGAFF,TGTGCCAGCAGTCCCCCGGGACAGGGTGCTTTCTTT
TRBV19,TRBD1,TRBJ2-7,CASSPPGQGFAYEQYF,TGTGCCAGTAGCCCCCCGGGACAGGGGTTCGCCTACGAGCAGTACTTC
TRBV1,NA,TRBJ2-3,CTSSQDESGRGTDTQYF,TGCACCAGCAGCCAAGATGAGAGCGGGAGAGGGACAGATACGCAGTATTTT
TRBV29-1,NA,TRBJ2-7,CSVSSDPSYEQYF,TGCAGCGTTTCTAGCGATCCCTCCTACGAGCAGTACTTC
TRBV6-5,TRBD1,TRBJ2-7,CASSYSGQGPYEQYF,TGTGCCAGCAGTTACTCAGGACAGGGGCCCTACGAGCAGTACTTC
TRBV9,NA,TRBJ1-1,CASSVEREAEAFF,TGTGCCAGCAGCGTAGAGAGGGAGGCTGAAGCTTTCTTT
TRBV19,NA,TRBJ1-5,CASSMGGIDQPQHF,TGTGCCAGTAGTATGGGAGGGATTGACCAGCCCCAGCATTTT
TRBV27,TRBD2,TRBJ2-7,CASSFSPLAGDYEQYF,TGTGCCAGCAGTTTCAGCCCACTAGCGGGAGATTACGAGCAGTACTTC
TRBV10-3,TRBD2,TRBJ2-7,CATRAAGDPYEQYF,TGTGCCACCCGGGCGGCGGGAGACCCCTACGAGCAGTACTTC
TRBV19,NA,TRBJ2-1,CASSRTSSSYNEQFF,TGTGCCAGTAGCCGGACTTCCAGCTCCTACAATGAGCAGTTCTTC
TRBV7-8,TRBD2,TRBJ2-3,CASSLTGGPTDTQYF,TGTGCCAGCAGCTTGACGGGAGGGCCGACAGATACGCAGTATTTT
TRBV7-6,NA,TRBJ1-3,CASSLDRGAGNTIYF,TGTGCCAGCAGCTTAGATCGGGGGGCTGGAAACACCATATATTTT
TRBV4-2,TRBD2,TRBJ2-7,CASSRGLRTSGSYEQYF,TGTGCCAGCAGCCGAGGGCTAAGAACTAGCGGCTCCTACGAGCAGTACTTC